The 21 T cell receptor beta chains given below trace back to one sample, sequenced in a study of OX40 agonist ivuxolimab in advanced cancers. Sequencing used immunoSEQ multiplex PCR; TCRdb keeps in-frame clones, though not all of them. The data show approximately 70,000 clones, 80% to 90% seen once. Material: CD4+ or CD8+ T cells sorted from blood, obtained in a trial of the OX40 agonist ivuxolimab. These receptors were obtained from an adult with an advanced solid tumor such as melanoma, head and neck, liver or kidney cancer.

V and J are TRBV19 and TRBJ1-1; TRBD1 is a possible D gene (6 bases). CDR3 length equals 14 residues. Germline values: CDR1 LNHDA, CDR2 SQIVND (reference sequence). V lost 7 bases and J lost 2, with 14 bases in between. The CDR3 is CASTLGGHNTEAFF. As DNA, the CDR3 is TGTGCCAGTACCCTCGGGGGGCATAACACTGAAGCTTTCTTT.

The chain recombines TRBV19 with TRBJ2-5; D possibly matches TRBD1 or TRBD2 (5 bases each). In germline, CDR1 is LNHDA, CDR2 SQIVND (reference sequence). Trimming left V 4 bases short and J 4 bases short, with 19 bases between. CDR3 size: 16 residues. CDR3 loop: CASSSGLGVLGETQYF. Written as DNA, the CDR3 is TGTGCCAGTAGTAGCGGCCTGGGGGTTTTGGGAGAGACCCAGTACTTC.

This rearrangement joins TRBV6-5 to TRBJ1-1; D might be TRBD1 (6 bases). The CDR3 spans 15 residues. CDR1 and CDR2 from the germline V gene are MNHEY and SVGAGI. Deletions cut 6 bases from V and 5 bases from J, with 19 bases between. This chain's CDR3 is CASSPLQGGETEAFF. The CDR3 region has the DNA TGTGCCAGCAGCCCCCTACAGGGAGGGGAGACTGAAGCTTTCTTT.

This clone was counted only a few times. The chain couples TRBV15 to TRBJ2-7, with 9 bases that match TRBD1. This CDR3 spans 14 amino acids. The J segment lost 2 bases and the V segment lost 1 base, leaving 0 bases of the junction unmatched. CDR1 and CDR2 (germline): LNHNV, YYDKDF (reference sequence). The CDR3 DNA follows: TGTGCCACCAGCAGAGGGACAGGGGCCTACGAGCAGTACTTC. Amino acids: CATSRGTGAYEQYF. Using reference TRBV15 and TRBJ2-7 for the parts outside the CDR3, the full variable domain is DAMVIQNPRYQVTQFGKPVTLSCSQTLNHNVMYWYQQKSSQAPKLLFHYYDKDFNNEADTPDNFQSRRPNTSFCFLDIRSPGLGDTAMYLCATSRGTGAYEQYFGPGTRLTVT.

The chain combines TRBV6-5 with TRBJ2-1, with 7 bases fitting TRBD2. Germline loops: CDR1 MNHEY, CDR2 SVGAGI. The CDR3 runs 15 residues. J lost 3 bases, V lost 2 bases, and 4 bases had no gene match. CDR3 nucleotides: TGTGCCAGCAGTTACACGGGAGGAGGCTACAATGAGCAGTTCTTC. Its translation is CASSYTGGGYNEQFF.

This chain joins TRBV27 and TRBJ2-5; no reliable D call. CDR1 is MNHEY and CDR2 is SMNVEV in the germline V gene (reference sequence). V was clipped by 3 bases and J by 5 bases, with 16 bases between them. The CDR3 extends over 15 amino acids. The CDR3 protein is CASSFGLDGKETQYF. As DNA, the CDR3 is TGTGCCAGCAGTTTTGGGCTGGACGGCAAGGAGACCCAGTACTTC.

This chain links TRBV5-4 with TRBJ2-3; 11 bases align to TRBD2. CDR1 is SGHNT, CDR2 YYREEE, per germline (reference sequence). The ends lost 4 bases at V and 1 base at J; junction bases unmatched: 5. The CDR3 has 16 amino acids. CDR3 sequence: CASSPSLAGGTDTQYF. The CDR3 DNA sequence: TGTGCCAGCAGCCCCTCACTAGCGGGGGGCACAGATACGCAGTATTTT.

The chain joins TRBV28 to TRBJ1-2; 7 bases agree with TRBD1. CDR1 and CDR2 from the germline V gene are MDHEN and SYDVKM. The CDR3 is 14 amino acids. V lost 4 bases, J lost 5 bases, and 7 bases stayed unmatched. CDR3 nucleotide sequence: TGTGCCAGCAGTTCGGCGGGACAGATATATGGCTACACCTTC. It encodes CASSSAGQIYGYTF.

The rearrangement uses TRBV10-3 and TRBJ2-7, with unresolved D. The ends were cut back, 4 bases at V and 5 bases at J, with 12 bases in the middle. The CDR3 has 13 amino acids. The V gene's germline CDR1 is ENHRY and CDR2 SYGVKD. The CDR3 here is CAISATGVDEQYF. Here the CDR3 DNA reads TGTGCCATCAGTGCAACGGGTGTTGACGAGCAGTACTTC.

The gene calls are TRBV19 and TRBJ2-1; a weak D match, TRBD1 (6 bases). V shed 5 bases and J shed 7 bases, with 24 bases lying between them. The CDR3 extends over 17 amino acids. Germline V lookup: CDR1 LNHDA, CDR2 SQIVND (reference sequence). This CDR3 reads CASSSPRGRGTQNEQFF. CDR3 DNA sequence: TGTGCCAGTAGTTCCCCAAGGGGCAGGGGAACTCAGAATGAGCAGTTCTTC. Based on the CDR3 plus reference TRBV19 and TRBJ2-1, the full variable domain is DGGITQSPKYLFRKEGQNVTLSCEQNLNHDAMYWYRQDPGQGLRLIYYSQIVNDFQKGDIAEGYSVSREKKESFPLTVTSAQKNPTAFYLCASSSPRGRGTQNEQFFGPGTRLTVL.

V gene TRBV5-5 combines with J gene TRBJ2-7; D perhaps matches TRBD1 (6 bases). Germline CDR1 is SGHKS and CDR2 is YYEKEE (reference sequence). The CDR3 loop spans 13 amino acids. Trimming took 4 bases from V and 5 from J, leaving 13 bases between them. CDR3 coding DNA: TGTGCCAGCAGCCAACGAGGGGGAAACGAGCAGTACTTC. Its protein is CASSQRGGNEQYF.

The chain employs TRBV6-1 and TRBJ1-2; no reliable D call. CDR1 and CDR2 (germline): MNHNS, SASEGT. There are 15 residues in the CDR3. Trimming pared 3 bases from V and 1 base from J, leaving 12 bases between. CDR3 protein: CASSDLGLLNYGYTF. The CDR3 nucleotides are TGTGCCAGCAGTGATTTAGGGCTCCTTAACTATGGCTACACCTTC.

The V and J genes are TRBV9 and TRBJ2-1, with unresolved D. Germline loops: CDR1 SGDLS, CDR2 YYNGEE. The CDR3 totals 13 residues. Trimming took 0 bases from V and 5 from J, leaving 6 bases between them. The CDR3 nucleotides read TGTGCCAGCAGCGTAGGGCCGGACAATGAGCAGTTCTTC. It codes for CASSVGPDNEQFF.

This clone showed up just a few times. V usage is TRBV19 and J usage is TRBJ2-3; unclear D gene. The CDR3 has 14 amino acids. Per the germline V gene, CDR1 is LNHDA and CDR2 is SQIVND (reference sequence). The ends were cut back, 5 bases at V and 2 bases at J, with 11 bases in the middle. Written as DNA, the CDR3 is TGTGCCAGTAGTCCGGTCGGCCCCACAGATACGCAGTATTTT. It codes for CASSPVGPTDTQYF.

V usage is TRBV18 and J usage is TRBJ2-3; no reliable D call. Trimming shortened V by 4 bases and J by 4 bases, and 12 bases separated the two germline ends. The germline gives CDR1 KGHSH, CDR2 LQKENI. The CDR3 runs to 14 residues. The CDR3 spells CASSRPPGSDTQYF. CDR3 DNA sequence: TGTGCCAGCTCACGGCCCCCCGGTTCAGATACGCAGTATTTT.

The chain carries TRBV29-1 and TRBJ2-3, with D unclear. Germline values: CDR1 SQVTM, CDR2 ANQGSEA. This CDR3 spans 11 amino acids. The V end lost 4 bases, the J end lost 4 bases, and 6 bases lay between the germline ends. The CDR3 sequence is CSVVLPDTQYF. For the CDR3, the DNA is TGCAGCGTTGTTCTCCCAGATACGCAGTATTTT.

V and J are TRBV19 and TRBJ2-5; D may match TRBD1 or TRBD2 (5 bases each). The CDR3 covers 14 residues. Germline-derived CDR1 and CDR2 are LNHDA and SQIVND (reference sequence). V was clipped by 4 bases and J by 2 bases, with 11 bases between them. The CDR3 bases are TGTGCCAGTAGTACCTGGGGGAGTCAAGAGACCCAGTACTTC. This codes for CASSTWGSQETQYF. Full variable domain (outside the CDR3, taken from reference TRBV19 and TRBJ2-5): DGGITQSPKYLFRKEGQNVTLSCEQNLNHDAMYWYRQDPGQGLRLIYYSQIVNDFQKGDIAEGYSVSREKKESFPLTVTSAQKNPTAFYLCASSTWGSQETQYFGPGTRLLVL.

J is TRBJ2-3 and V is TRBV2, with D possibly matching TRBD2 (6 bases). This CDR3 is 13 amino acids long. V lost 8 bases to trimming and J lost 6 bases, with 15 bases between them. Germline V gene sequence: CDR1 SNHLY, CDR2 FYNNEI. DNA of the CDR3: TGTGCCAGCTCCCGGGAGATGGGGGATACGCAGTATTTT. It translates to CASSREMGDTQYF.

The genes are TRBV30 and TRBJ1-2; TRBD1 matches 7 bases. The CDR3 has 11 amino acids. The germline V gene has CDR1 GTSNPN and CDR2 SVGIG (reference sequence). After removal of 1 base from V and 8 bases from J, the junction contained 1 base not matched to a gene. The DNA of the CDR3 is TGTGCCTGGAGTGAAGGGGGCGGCTACACCTTC. It is translated as CAWSEGGGYTF.

The chain links TRBV7-9 to TRBJ2-1, with D unresolved. The ends were cut back, 5 bases at V and 5 bases at J, with 10 bases in the middle. This CDR3 is 13 amino acids long. CDR1 and CDR2 (germline): SEHNR, FQNEAQ (reference sequence). CDR3 protein: CASSLSIHNEQFF. The CDR3 coding sequence is TGTGCCAGCAGCCTTTCCATCCACAATGAGCAGTTCTTC.

V gene TRBV18 combines with J gene TRBJ2-2; weak D call: TRBD1 (6 bases). CDR1 is KGHSH and CDR2 is LQKENI in the germline V gene. V lost 4 bases to trimming and J lost 1 base, with 7 bases between them. CDR3 length equals 14 residues. CDR3 in DNA: TGTGCCAGCTCACAACAGGGGAACACCGGGGAGCTGTTTTTT. It yields the protein CASSQQGNTGELFF. Using reference TRBV18 and TRBJ2-2 for the parts outside the CDR3, the full variable domain is NAGVMQNPRHLVRRRGQEARLRCSPMKGHSHVYWYRQLPEEGLKFMVYLQKENIIDESGMPKERFSAEFPKEGPSILRIQQVVRGDSAAYFCASSQQGNTGELFFGEGSRLTVL.